This T cell receptor (beta chain) was profiled in a study of OX40 agonist ivuxolimab in advanced cancers. Whole-study context: People in dose escalation had one of these cancers: hepatocellular carcinoma, melanoma, renal cell or head and neck cancer. Three patients got partial responses; one had hepatocellular carcinoma and two had cutaneous melanoma.

Trimming pared 2 bases from V and 6 bases from J, leaving 12 bases between. The V gene's germline CDR1 is MNHEY and CDR2 SVGAGI. This CDR3 region has 14 residues. Study outcomes and limitations: Among T cells, CD8+ cells averaged more expanded clones than CD4+ cells.

Worth noting for this clone: Its antigen is not known.

Sequencing was performed with immunoSEQ multiplex PCR; in TCRdb, only in-frame clones are kept and a portion is missing. Of some 50,000 clones in the sample, approximately 84% were seen once. The chain carries TRBV6-5 and TRBJ2-3, with D possibly being TRBD1 (6 bases). This receptor was identified in an adult with an advanced solid tumor such as melanoma, head and neck, liver or kidney cancer. The sequencing used CD4+ or CD8+ T cells sorted from blood, collected in a trial of the OX40 agonist ivuxolimab. CDR3 coding DNA: TGTGCCAGCAGTTACCCGAAGGGGGTTGATACGCAGTATTTT. Translation gives CASSYPKGVDTQYF.